This T cell receptor beta chain was captured in a study of human T cells and chemical hapten exposure. On the study more broadly: Patients got weekly scalp diphenylcyclopropenone doses over the roughly 22-week study. Per-sample TCR yield variation was attributed mainly to small pooled library volume differences. Study conclusions and caveats: Those TCRs sitting above 1 in 1000 frequency stayed the same with DPC sensitization.

This clonotype was seen a few times. Its specificity is not known. Time point: pre-sensitization, week 0. Stated treatment: therapeutic diphenylcyclopropenone sensitization with weekly scalp DPC. Attachment of unique molecular identifiers to individual cDNA molecules was performed in the library. TCRdb used MiXCR to reprocess the RACE reads, holding one entry per CDR3 protein. This table holds a few hundred thousand distinct CDR3 sequences, approximately 7.5% found once. Germline V gene data show CDR1 as SGHRS and CDR2 as YFSETQ. The CDR3 length is 15 residues. The V gene lost 0 bases and the J gene lost 6 bases, with 16 bases spanning the gap.

This receptor was taken from a young man with alopecia areata. Some clones in this sample may be carry-over from other donors' samples. Source: whole blood, taken in connection with sensitization to the hapten diphenylcyclopropenone (DPC). The chain uses TRBV5-1 and TRBJ2-7; D might be TRBD1 (6 bases). In DNA, the CDR3 is TGCGCCAGCAGCTTGGGTATCGCAGGGACAAGCGAGCAGTACGTC. Its protein product is CASSLGIAGTSEQYV.